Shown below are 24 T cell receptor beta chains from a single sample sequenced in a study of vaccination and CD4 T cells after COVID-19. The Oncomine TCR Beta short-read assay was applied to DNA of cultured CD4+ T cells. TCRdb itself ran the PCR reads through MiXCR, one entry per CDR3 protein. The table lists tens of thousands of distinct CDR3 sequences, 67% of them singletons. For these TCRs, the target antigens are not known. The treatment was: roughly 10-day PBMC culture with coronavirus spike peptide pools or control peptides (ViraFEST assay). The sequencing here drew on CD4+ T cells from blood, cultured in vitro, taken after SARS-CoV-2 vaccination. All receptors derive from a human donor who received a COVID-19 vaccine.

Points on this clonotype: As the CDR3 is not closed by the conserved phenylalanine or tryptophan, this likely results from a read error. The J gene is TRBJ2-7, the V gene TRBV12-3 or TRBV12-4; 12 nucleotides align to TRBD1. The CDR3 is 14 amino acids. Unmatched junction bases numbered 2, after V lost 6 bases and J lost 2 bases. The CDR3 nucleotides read TGTGCCAGCAGCCGGGACAGGGGGCCCTACGAGCAGTACCTC. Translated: CASSRDRGPYEQYL.

The CDR3 protein is CATSRTANEKLFF. Here the CDR3 DNA reads TGTGCCACCAGCCGGACAGCTAATGAAAAACTGTTTTTT. This chain joins TRBV24-1 and TRBJ1-4, with a possible D match to TRBD1 (6 bases). V lost 7 bases and J 3 bases, leaving 8 bases between the germline ends. The CDR3 is made up of 13 amino acids. Germline CDR1 KGHDR, CDR2 SFDVKD.

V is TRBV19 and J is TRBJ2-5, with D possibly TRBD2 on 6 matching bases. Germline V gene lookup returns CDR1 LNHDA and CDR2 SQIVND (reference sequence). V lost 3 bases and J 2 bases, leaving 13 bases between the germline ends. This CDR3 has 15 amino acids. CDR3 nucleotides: TGTGCCAGTAGTATGAGGGCGGGGAGGCAAGAGACCCAGTACTTC. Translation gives CASSMRAGRQETQYF.

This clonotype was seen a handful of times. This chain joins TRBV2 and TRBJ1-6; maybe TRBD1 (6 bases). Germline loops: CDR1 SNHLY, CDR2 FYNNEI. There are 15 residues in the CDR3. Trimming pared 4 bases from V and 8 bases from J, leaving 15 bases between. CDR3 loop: CASSGTGSGHSPLHF. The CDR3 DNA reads TGTGCCAGCAGTGGAACAGGGTCAGGTCATTCACCCCTCCACTTT.

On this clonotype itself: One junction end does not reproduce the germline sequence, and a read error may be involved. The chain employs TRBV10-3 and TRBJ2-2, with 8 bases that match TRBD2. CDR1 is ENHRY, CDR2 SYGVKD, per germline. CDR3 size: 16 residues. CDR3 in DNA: TGCGCCATCAGTGATGGGAGCGGGGGAAACACCGGGGAGCTGTTTTTT. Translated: CAISDGSGGNTGELFF.

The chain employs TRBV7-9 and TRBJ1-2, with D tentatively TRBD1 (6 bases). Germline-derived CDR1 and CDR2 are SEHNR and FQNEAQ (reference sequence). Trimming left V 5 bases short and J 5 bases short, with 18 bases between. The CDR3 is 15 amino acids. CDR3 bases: TGTGCCAGCAGCCCCGGGGGCGCCCCGCGATATGGCTACACCTTC. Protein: CASSPGGAPRYGYTF.

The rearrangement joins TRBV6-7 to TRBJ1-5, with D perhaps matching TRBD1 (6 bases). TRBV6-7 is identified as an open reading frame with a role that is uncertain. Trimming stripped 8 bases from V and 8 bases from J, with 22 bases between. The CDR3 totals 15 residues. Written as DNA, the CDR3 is TGTGCCAGCCGGGGGGGCAGGGGCCTCATGGAGCCCCAGCATTTT. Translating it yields CASRGGRGLMEPQHF.

The CDR3 protein is CASNYRQETQYF. CDR3 DNA: TGTGCCAGCAACTACAGGCAAGAGACCCAGTACTTC. The chain couples TRBV2 to TRBJ2-5; possibly TRBD1 for D (5 bases). Between the trimmed V and J ends, which lost 7 bases and 2 bases, there was a span of 8 bases. Germline CDR1 SNHLY, CDR2 FYNNEI. This CDR3 region has 12 residues.

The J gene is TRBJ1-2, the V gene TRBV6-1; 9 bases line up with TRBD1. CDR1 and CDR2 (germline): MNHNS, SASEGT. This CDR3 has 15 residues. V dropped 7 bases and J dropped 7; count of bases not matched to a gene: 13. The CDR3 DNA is TGTGCCAGCACCCAGGAGGGACAGGGTGGCTTTGGCTACACCTTC. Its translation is CASTQEGQGGFGYTF.

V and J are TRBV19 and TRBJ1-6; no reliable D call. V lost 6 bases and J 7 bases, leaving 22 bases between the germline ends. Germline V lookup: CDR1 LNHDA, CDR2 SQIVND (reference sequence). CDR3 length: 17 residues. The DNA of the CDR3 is TGTGCCAGTAGCCGCAACCCCCCGGGTGGTGGGAATTCACCCCTCCACTTT. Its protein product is CASSRNPPGGGNSPLHF.

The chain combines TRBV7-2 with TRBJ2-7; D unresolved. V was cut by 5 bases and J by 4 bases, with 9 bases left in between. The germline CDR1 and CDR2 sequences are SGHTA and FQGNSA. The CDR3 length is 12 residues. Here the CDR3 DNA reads TGTGCCAGCAGCCGACAAACATACGAGCAGTACTTC. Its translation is CASSRQTYEQYF.

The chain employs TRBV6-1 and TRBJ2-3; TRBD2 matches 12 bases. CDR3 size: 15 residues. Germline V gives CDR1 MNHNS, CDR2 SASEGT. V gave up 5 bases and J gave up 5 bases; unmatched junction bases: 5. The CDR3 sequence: CASSLAGGQGDTQYF. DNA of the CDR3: TGTGCCAGCAGTCTAGCGGGGGGGCAGGGAGATACGCAGTATTTT.

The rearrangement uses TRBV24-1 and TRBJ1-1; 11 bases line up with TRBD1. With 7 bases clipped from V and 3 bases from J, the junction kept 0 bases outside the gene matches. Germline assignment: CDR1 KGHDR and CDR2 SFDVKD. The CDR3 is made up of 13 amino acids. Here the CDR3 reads CATRDRGHTEAFF. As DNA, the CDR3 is TGTGCCACCAGGGACAGGGGGCACACTGAAGCTTTCTTT.

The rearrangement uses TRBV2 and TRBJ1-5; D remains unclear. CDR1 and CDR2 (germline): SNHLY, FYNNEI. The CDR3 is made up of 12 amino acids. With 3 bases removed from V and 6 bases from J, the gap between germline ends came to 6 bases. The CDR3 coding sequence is TGTGCCAGCAGTGAGGACGTTCAGCCCCAGCATTTT. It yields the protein CASSEDVQPQHF. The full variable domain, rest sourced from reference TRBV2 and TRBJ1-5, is EPEVTQTPSHQVTQMGQEVILRCVPISNHLYFYWYRQILGQKVEFLVSFYNNEISEKSEIFDDQFSVERPDGSNFTLKIRSTKLEDSAMYFCASSEDVQPQHFGDGTRLSIL.

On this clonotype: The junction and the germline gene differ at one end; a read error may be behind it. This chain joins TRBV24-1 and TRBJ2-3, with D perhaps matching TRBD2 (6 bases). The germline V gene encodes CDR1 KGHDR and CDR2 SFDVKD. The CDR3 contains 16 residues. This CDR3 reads CATSDLVREATGTQYF. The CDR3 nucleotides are TGTGCCACCAGTGATTTGGTCAGGGAGGCAACAGGTACGCAGTATTTT.

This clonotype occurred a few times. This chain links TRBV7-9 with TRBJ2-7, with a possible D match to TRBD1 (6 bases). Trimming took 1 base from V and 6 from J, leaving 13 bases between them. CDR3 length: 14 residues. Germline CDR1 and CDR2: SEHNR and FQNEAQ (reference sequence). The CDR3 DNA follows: TGTGCCAGCAGCTTAGAGGCGGACAGAGGCGAGCAGTACTTC. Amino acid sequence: CASSLEADRGEQYF.

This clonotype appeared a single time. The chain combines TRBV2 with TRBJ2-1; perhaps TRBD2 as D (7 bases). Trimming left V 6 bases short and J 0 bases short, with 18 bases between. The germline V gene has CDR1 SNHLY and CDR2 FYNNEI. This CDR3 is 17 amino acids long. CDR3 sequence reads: CASRGGGYRSSYNEQFF. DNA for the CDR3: TGTGCCAGCAGAGGGGGAGGGTATCGTAGCTCCTACAATGAGCAGTTCTTC.

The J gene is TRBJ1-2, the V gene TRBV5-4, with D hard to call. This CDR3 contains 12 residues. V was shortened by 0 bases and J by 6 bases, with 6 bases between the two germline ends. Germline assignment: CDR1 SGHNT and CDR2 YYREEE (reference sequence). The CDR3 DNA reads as TGTGCCAGCAGCTTGGACGTTGATGGCTACACCTTC. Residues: CASSLDVDGYTF.

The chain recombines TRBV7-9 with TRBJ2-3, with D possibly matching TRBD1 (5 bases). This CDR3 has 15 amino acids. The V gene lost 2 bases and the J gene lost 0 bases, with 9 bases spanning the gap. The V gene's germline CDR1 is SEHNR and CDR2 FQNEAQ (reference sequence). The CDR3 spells CASSLPGPSTDTQYF. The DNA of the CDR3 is TGTGCCAGCAGCTTACCAGGGCCTAGCACAGATACGCAGTATTTT.

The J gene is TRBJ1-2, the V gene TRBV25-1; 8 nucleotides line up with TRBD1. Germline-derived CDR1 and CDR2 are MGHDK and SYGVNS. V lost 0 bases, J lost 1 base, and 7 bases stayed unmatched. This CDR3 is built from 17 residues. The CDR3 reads CASSEYILGQDNYGYTF. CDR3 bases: TGTGCCAGCAGTGAATATATCTTGGGACAGGATAACTATGGCTACACCTTC.

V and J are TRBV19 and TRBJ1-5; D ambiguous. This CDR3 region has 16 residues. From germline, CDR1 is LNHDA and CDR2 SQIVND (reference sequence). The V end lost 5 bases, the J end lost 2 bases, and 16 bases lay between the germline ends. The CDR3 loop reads CASSPHGVLGNQPQHF. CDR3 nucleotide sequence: TGTGCCAGTAGTCCCCACGGGGTCCTCGGCAATCAGCCCCAGCATTTT.

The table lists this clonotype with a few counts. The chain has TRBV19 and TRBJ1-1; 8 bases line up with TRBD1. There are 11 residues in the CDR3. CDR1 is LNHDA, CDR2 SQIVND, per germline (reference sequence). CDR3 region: CDGTGNTEAFF. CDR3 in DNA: TGTGATGGGACAGGGAACACTGAAGCTTTCTTT.

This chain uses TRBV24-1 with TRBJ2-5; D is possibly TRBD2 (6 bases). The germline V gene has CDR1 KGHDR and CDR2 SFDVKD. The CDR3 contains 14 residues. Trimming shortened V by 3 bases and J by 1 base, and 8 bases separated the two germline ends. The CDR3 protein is CATSDRTTQETQYF. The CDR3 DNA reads TGTGCCACCAGTGATCGGACTACCCAAGAGACCCAGTACTTC.

The CDR3 nucleotides are TGTGCCAGCAGTGAACAGGGGGCCATCACAGATACGCAGTATTTT. Amino acid sequence: CASSEQGAITDTQYF. J is TRBJ2-3 and V is TRBV6-4, with 9 bases fitting TRBD1. This CDR3 region has 15 residues. Germline assignment: CDR1 MRHNA and CDR2 SNTAGT. Losses at the gene ends were 3 bases for V and 2 bases for J; bases not matched to a gene: 3.